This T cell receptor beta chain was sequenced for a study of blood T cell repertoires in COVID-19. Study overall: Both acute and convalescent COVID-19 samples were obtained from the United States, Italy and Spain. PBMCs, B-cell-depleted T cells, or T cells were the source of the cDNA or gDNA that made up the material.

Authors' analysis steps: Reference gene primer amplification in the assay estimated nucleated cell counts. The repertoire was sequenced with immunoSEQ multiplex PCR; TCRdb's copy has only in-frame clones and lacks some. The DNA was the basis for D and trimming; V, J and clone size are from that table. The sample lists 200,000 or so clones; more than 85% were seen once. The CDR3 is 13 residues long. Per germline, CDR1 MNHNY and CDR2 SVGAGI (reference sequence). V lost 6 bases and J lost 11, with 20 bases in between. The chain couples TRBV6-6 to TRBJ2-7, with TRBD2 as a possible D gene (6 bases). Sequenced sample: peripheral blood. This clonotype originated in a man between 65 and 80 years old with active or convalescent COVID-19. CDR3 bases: TGTGCCAGCAGCCCCCTCGGAGGGTCGTACGAGTACTTC. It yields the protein CASSPLGGSYEYF.